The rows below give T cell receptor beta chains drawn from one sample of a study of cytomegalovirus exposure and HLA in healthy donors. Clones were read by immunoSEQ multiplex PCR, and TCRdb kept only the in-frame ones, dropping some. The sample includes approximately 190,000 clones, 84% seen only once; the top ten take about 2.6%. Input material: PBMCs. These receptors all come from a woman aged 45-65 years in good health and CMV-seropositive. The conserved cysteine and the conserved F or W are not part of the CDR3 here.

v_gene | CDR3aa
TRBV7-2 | ASSAQVVTDTQY
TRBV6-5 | ASTRDIFYGYT
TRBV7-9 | ASSTEQGWHTEAF
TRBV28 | ASSLTPRAGDPNTEAF
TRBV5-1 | ASSLGGQGHQETQY
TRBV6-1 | ASSEWLAGGPSYNEQF
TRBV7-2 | ASSLMGQMNTEAF
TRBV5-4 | ASSARQGDQETQY
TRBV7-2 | ASSSQGLDNSPLH
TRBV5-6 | ASSTAGTASSSPLH
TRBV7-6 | ASSLILGGDPNTEAF
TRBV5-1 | ASIADRSTDTQY
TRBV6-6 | ASGFRQLYTGELF
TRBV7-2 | ASSTRSPSGGNTQY
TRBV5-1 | ASSVQAGGSSVEQF
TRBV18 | ASSPATEPFGYT
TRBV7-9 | ASSTQGPDTQY
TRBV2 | ASSEVQAYGYT